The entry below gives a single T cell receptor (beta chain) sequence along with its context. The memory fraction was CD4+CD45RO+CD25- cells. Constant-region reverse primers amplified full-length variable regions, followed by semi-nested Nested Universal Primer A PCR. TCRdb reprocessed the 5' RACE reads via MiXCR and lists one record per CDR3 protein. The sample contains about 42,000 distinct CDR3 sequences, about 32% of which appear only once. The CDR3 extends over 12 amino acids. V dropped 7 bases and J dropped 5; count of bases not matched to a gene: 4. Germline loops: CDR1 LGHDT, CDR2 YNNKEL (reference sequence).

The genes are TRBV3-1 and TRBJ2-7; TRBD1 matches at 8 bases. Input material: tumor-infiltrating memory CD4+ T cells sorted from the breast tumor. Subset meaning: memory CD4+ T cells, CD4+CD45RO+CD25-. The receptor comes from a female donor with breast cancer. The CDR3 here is CASNAGGNEQYF. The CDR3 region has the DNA TGTGCCAGCAACGCAGGGGGCAACGAGCAGTACTTC.